Listed below are T cell receptor beta chains from one sample, sequenced in a study of cytomegalovirus exposure and HLA in healthy donors. Assay: immunoSEQ multiplex PCR; the TCRdb copy retains only in-frame clones and omits some. The sample has around 190,000 clones, roughly four fifths seen once. The sample consisted of PBMCs. These receptors all stem from a man aged 35 to 55 in good health and CMV-seropositive. The CDR3 runs from the conserved cysteine through the conserved F or W. Fields, in order: V gene, clone size, D gene, J gene, CDR3 protein, CDR3 DNA. D genes are given only for firm matches. A clone size is listed for some rows: how often the clone was seen (once, few, many), or a class if it is expanded.

TRBV9	NA	NA	TRBJ2-1	CASSVDQGTYNEQFF	TGTGCCAGCAGCGTAGATCAGGGAACCTACAATGAGCAGTTCTTC
TRBV27	once	TRBD1	TRBJ1-2	CASSPGQGAIGGYTF	TGTGCCAGCAGTCCGGGACAGGGCGCGATCGGGGGCTACACCTTC
TRBV27	NA	TRBD1	TRBJ1-2	CASGTRQGNYGYTF	TGTGCCAGCGGTACCCGACAGGGTAACTATGGCTACACCTTC
TRBV19	few	TRBD1	TRBJ2-1	CASSIGGQGASYEQFF	TGTGCCAGTAGTATAGGGGGACAGGGGGCGTCTTATGAGCAGTTCTTC
TRBV7-3	once	TRBD1	TRBJ1-1	CASSLGTGGFRDTEAFF	TGTGCCAGCAGCCTAGGGACAGGGGGCTTTAGAGACACTGAAGCTTTCTTT
TRBV7-6	NA	TRBD2	TRBJ2-1	CASSQIAGSYNEQFF	TGTGCCAGCAGCCAGATAGCGGGGTCCTACAATGAGCAGTTCTTC
TRBV5-4	NA	TRBD1	TRBJ1-2	CASSLPGQGGSNYGYTF	TGTGCCAGCAGCTTGCCGGGACAGGGGGGATCTAACTATGGCTACACCTTC
TRBV19	NA	NA	TRBJ1-5	CASSIRDISNQPQHF	TGTGCCAGTAGTATACGGGACATAAGCAATCAGCCCCAGCATTTT
TRBV27	NA	NA	TRBJ2-7	CASRTQGISFYEQYF	TGTGCCAGCAGGACACAGGGCATTAGTTTCTACGAGCAGTACTTC
TRBV7-2	NA	NA	TRBJ2-1	CASSLELVREQFF	TGTGCCAGCAGCTTAGAGCTAGTGCGTGAGCAGTTCTTC
TRBV6-1	NA	NA	TRBJ2-7	CASSEGISYEQYF	TGTGCCAGCAGTGAAGGTATCTCCTACGAGCAGTACTTC
TRBV18	NA	TRBD2	TRBJ2-5	CASSPPRLAGGPETQYF	TGTGCCAGCTCACCACCTCGACTAGCGGGAGGGCCTGAGACCCAGTACTTC
TRBV5-1	NA	NA	TRBJ2-2	CASSLELARGGELFF	TGCGCCAGCAGCTTGGAGCTAGCGAGGGGCGGGGAGCTGTTTTTT
TRBV7-3	few	TRBD1	TRBJ1-1	CASSLQGEDTEAFF	TGTGCCAGCAGCTTACAGGGGGAAGACACTGAAGCTTTCTTT
TRBV11-1	NA	TRBD1	TRBJ2-1	CASSSGTGHNEQFF	TGTGCCAGCAGCTCAGGGACAGGACACAATGAGCAGTTCTTC
TRBV7-8	few	TRBD2	TRBJ2-7	CASSLSGSMGHEQYF	TGTGCCAGCAGCTTGAGCGGGAGTATGGGCCACGAGCAGTACTTC
TRBV19	NA	TRBD1	TRBJ2-7	CASSGTGVGEQYF	TGTGCCAGTAGCGGCACAGGGGTGGGCGAGCAGTACTTC
TRBV7-2	NA	NA	TRBJ1-4	CASSPGGIDEKLFF	TGTGCCAGCAGCCCGGGAGGGATCGATGAAAAACTGTTTTTT
TRBV6-5	NA	NA	TRBJ2-1	CASSYTGGAYNEQFF	TGTGCCAGCAGTTACACGGGCGGGGCCTACAATGAGCAGTTCTTC
TRBV28	once	TRBD1	TRBJ2-5	CASSSDRGPETQYF	TGTGCCAGCAGTTCTGACAGGGGGCCGGAGACCCAGTACTTC
TRBV11-1	NA	NA	TRBJ2-7	CASSYDGNYEQYF	TGTGCCAGCAGCTATGACGGGAACTACGAGCAGTACTTC
TRBV28	NA	TRBD2	TRBJ2-7	CASSPPLILADLGYEQYF	TGTGCCAGCAGTCCCCCACTAATACTAGCGGATCTGGGCTACGAGCAGTACTTC
TRBV5-4	NA	TRBD2	TRBJ2-5	CASSSIGGARFSETQYF	TGTGCCAGCAGCTCGATCGGGGGGGCGAGGTTCTCGGAGACCCAGTACTTC
TRBV27	NA	TRBD2	TRBJ2-3	CASTRRPTLAMGGDTQYF	TGTGCCAGCACTCGAAGGCCTACACTAGCGATGGGGGGGGATACGCAGTATTTT
TRBV5-6	once	NA	TRBJ2-5	CASSLVRQTVSETQYF	TGTGCCAGCAGCTTGGTACGGCAGACAGTTTCTGAGACCCAGTACTTC
TRBV6-5	NA	NA	TRBJ1-2	CASSYSGSLNGYTF	TGTGCCAGCAGTTATTCCGGGTCCCTCAATGGCTACACCTTC
TRBV5-4	NA	TRBD1	TRBJ2-2	CASSPSGQYTGELFF	TGTGCCAGCAGCCCCTCGGGACAGTACACCGGGGAGCTGTTTTTT
TRBV4-2	NA	NA	TRBJ2-7	CASSQDRRASSEQYF	TGTGCCAGCAGCCAAGATCGGAGGGCCTCTAGTGAGCAGTACTTC
TRBV30	once	TRBD2	TRBJ2-3	CAWAHSGRAGDTQYF	TGTGCCTGGGCCCATAGCGGGAGGGCCGGAGATACGCAGTATTTT
TRBV21-1	NA	NA	TRBJ1-5	CASSKDTLSGNQPQHF	TGTGCCAGCAGCAAAGATACCCTTTCAGGCAATCAGCCCCAGCATTTT
TRBV4-1	few	TRBD1	TRBJ2-7	CASSQDPTGSWNEQYF	TGCGCCAGCAGCCAAGATCCGACAGGGTCTTGGAACGAGCAGTACTTC
TRBV9	NA	TRBD2	TRBJ2-3	CASSVEGGRKNTQYF	TGTGCCAGCAGCGTAGAAGGCGGGAGAAAGAATACGCAGTATTTT
TRBV28	NA	TRBD1	TRBJ1-1	CASSTGTVIGTEAFF	TGTGCCAGCAGCACCGGGACAGTGATAGGCACTGAAGCTTTCTTT
TRBV6-6	NA	NA	TRBJ1-5	CASSYSTENSNQPQHF	TGTGCCAGCAGTTACTCGACAGAGAATAGCAATCAGCCCCAGCATTTT
TRBV5-6	NA	TRBD2	TRBJ2-2	CASSFGLAGNTGELFF	TGTGCCAGCAGCTTTGGGCTAGCGGGAAACACCGGGGAGCTGTTTTTT
TRBV5-1	once	TRBD2	TRBJ2-3	CASKEGGGVDTQYF	TGCGCAAGCAAGGAAGGCGGGGGGGTGGATACGCAGTATTTT
TRBV7-9	NA	NA	TRBJ2-5	CASSQDYQETQYF	TGTGCCAGCAGCCAGGACTACCAAGAGACCCAGTACTTC
TRBV7-9	few	NA	TRBJ2-3	CASSLANTQYF	TGTGCCAGCAGCTTGGCCAATACGCAGTATTTT
TRBV28	NA	TRBD1	TRBJ2-1	CASSSIQGVHNEQFF	TGTGCCAGCAGTTCCATACAGGGGGTCCACAATGAGCAGTTCTTC
TRBV18	NA	TRBD1	TRBJ2-1	CASSTGTGNNEQFF	TGTGCCAGCTCAACCGGGACAGGTAACAATGAGCAGTTCTTC
TRBV27	NA	NA	TRBJ2-3	CASSPRLADTQYF	TGTGCCAGCAGTCCTAGGCTAGCGGATACGCAGTATTTT
TRBV28	NA	TRBD1	TRBJ1-5	CASSSGQLSNQPQHF	TGTGCCAGCAGTTCGGGACAGCTTAGCAATCAGCCCCAGCATTTT
TRBV6-5	NA	NA	TRBJ1-2	CASSLAGGYGYTF	TGTGCCAGCAGTCTGGCCGGAGGCTATGGCTACACCTTC
TRBV5-4	once	TRBD2	TRBJ2-2	CASSVGGAIGELFF	TGTGCCAGCAGCGTCGGGGGGGCGATCGGGGAGCTGTTTTTT
TRBV6-1	NA	NA	TRBJ2-6	CASSSGFPGANVLTF	TGTGCCAGCAGTTCAGGGTTTCCTGGGGCCAACGTCCTGACTTTC
TRBV28	NA	TRBD2	TRBJ2-7	CASSRTSGIRDEQYF	TGTGCCAGCAGTCGTACTAGCGGTATAAGGGACGAGCAGTACTTC
TRBV18	NA	TRBD2	TRBJ2-3	CASSPRSRGGADTQYF	TGTGCCAGCTCACCAAGGAGCCGGGGGGGCGCAGATACGCAGTATTTT
TRBV13	NA	TRBD2	TRBJ2-5	CASSRRLADTQETQYF	TGTGCCAGCAGCCGCAGACTAGCGGACACCCAAGAGACCCAGTACTTC
TRBV7-2	NA	TRBD1	TRBJ1-1	CASSHPTGRNTEAFF	TGTGCCAGCAGCCATCCGACAGGGAGGAACACTGAAGCTTTCTTT
TRBV28	once	NA	TRBJ1-4	CASSYPGGHEKLFF	TGTGCCAGCAGTTACCCGGGGGGGCATGAAAAACTGTTTTTT
TRBV6-5	many	TRBD2	TRBJ2-2	CASTLAGAGGELFF	TGTGCCAGCACCTTAGCGGGAGCGGGCGGGGAGCTGTTTTTT
TRBV7-9	NA	TRBD1	TRBJ1-2	CASSRTTGNNGYTF	TGTGCCAGCAGCCGTACGACAGGGAACAATGGCTACACCTTC
TRBV7-2	NA	NA	TRBJ1-1	CASSAIRGGEAFF	TGTGCCAGCAGCGCGATTAGGGGTGGGGAAGCTTTCTTT